A selection of T cell receptor beta chains follows, all from one sample in a study of T cells in Graves' hyperthyroidism and ophthalmopathy. From the multiplex PCR reads, TCRdb called clonotypes with MiXCR, one entry per CDR3 protein. The sample lists about 740,000 distinct CDR3 sequences, 13% to 15% occurring once. Sequencing used blood. Receptors originate from a woman aged 18-35 years with Graves' hyperthyroidism. Each CDR3 is given with its conserved first and last residue. Fields, in order: J gene, V gene, D gene, clone size, CDR3 DNA, CDR3 protein. The D gene is left open where the match is weak. Clone size is stated in some rows and not others, as once, few, many or a class when expanded.

j_call: TRBJ2-1
v_call: TRBV6-1
d_call: -
clone_size: few
cdr3_nt: TGTGCCAGCAGCTCCGAGGGTTACAATGAGCAGTTCTTC
cdr3_aa: CASSSEGYNEQFF

j_call: TRBJ1-2
v_call: TRBV6-1
d_call: -
clone_size: few
cdr3_nt: TGTGCCAGCAGAAACCTCCGGCAGGGCTACACCTTC
cdr3_aa: CASRNLRQGYTF

j_call: TRBJ2-7
v_call: TRBV5-1
d_call: -
clone_size: few
cdr3_nt: TGCGCCAGCAGCTTAACAAGGGCCCACGAGCAGTACTTC
cdr3_aa: CASSLTRAHEQYF

j_call: TRBJ1-2
v_call: TRBV7-2
d_call: -
clone_size: -
cdr3_nt: TGTGCCAGCAGCTTTCTGGTTTCTGGATGGGGCTACACCTTC
cdr3_aa: CASSFLVSGWGYTF

j_call: TRBJ2-2
v_call: TRBV24-1
d_call: TRBD2
clone_size: many
cdr3_nt: TGTGCCACCAGTGCCGGACTAGCGGCCCACTCCCGGCAGCTGTTTTTT
cdr3_aa: CATSAGLAAHSRQLFF

j_call: TRBJ2-1
v_call: TRBV5-1
d_call: -
clone_size: -
cdr3_nt: TGCGCCAGCAGCTTCGGGACCGTCCCCTACAATGAGCAGTTCTTC
cdr3_aa: CASSFGTVPYNEQFF

j_call: TRBJ2-6
v_call: TRBV7-2
d_call: TRBD1
clone_size: few
cdr3_nt: TGTGCCAGCAGCTTGCGGTCGGGGACAGTCAGACCTGGGGCCAACGTCCTGACTTTC
cdr3_aa: CASSLRSGTVRPGANVLTF

j_call: TRBJ2-7
v_call: TRBV20-1
d_call: -
clone_size: -
cdr3_nt: TGCAGTGCTAGAGGACTGCTCACACAGGGGGGGGACTACGAGCAGTACTTC
cdr3_aa: CSARGLLTQGGDYEQYF

j_call: TRBJ2-1
v_call: TRBV6-2/TRBV6-3
d_call: -
clone_size: few
cdr3_nt: TGTGCCAGCAGTTTGTTTTCCAGTCGAGGGAATGAGCAGTTCTTC
cdr3_aa: CASSLFSSRGNEQFF

j_call: TRBJ1-1
v_call: TRBV20-1
d_call: -
clone_size: many
cdr3_nt: TGCAGTGCGAGACCGTCCTACACTGAAGCTTTCTTT
cdr3_aa: CSARPSYTEAFF

j_call: TRBJ2-3
v_call: TRBV19
d_call: -
clone_size: few
cdr3_nt: TGTGCCAGTAGAATGCGGGCAAGCACAGATACGCAGTATTTT
cdr3_aa: CASRMRASTDTQYF

j_call: TRBJ2-3
v_call: TRBV5-6
d_call: -
clone_size: many
cdr3_nt: TGTGCCAGCAGCCTGGCCGGGACGAGCAGATCGGATACGCAGTATTTT
cdr3_aa: CASSLAGTSRSDTQYF

j_call: TRBJ1-2
v_call: TRBV5-1
d_call: TRBD1
clone_size: -
cdr3_nt: TGCGCCAGCAGCCCGCGGACAGGGGAAACGCCCGGTGGCTACACCTTC
cdr3_aa: CASSPRTGETPGGYTF

j_call: TRBJ2-4
v_call: TRBV11-2
d_call: -
clone_size: many
cdr3_nt: TGTGCCAGCAGCTTAGATAATTTTGAAAACATTCAGTACTTC
cdr3_aa: CASSLDNFENIQYF

j_call: TRBJ2-5
v_call: TRBV20-1
d_call: -
clone_size: -
cdr3_nt: TGCAGTGTCCCGGACACACAGGGAGGGACCCAGTACTTC
cdr3_aa: CSVPDTQGGTQYF

j_call: TRBJ1-2
v_call: TRBV6-5
d_call: TRBD1
clone_size: many
cdr3_nt: TGTGCCAGCAGTTACCCGGACAGGGCAGGGGGCTACACCTTC
cdr3_aa: CASSYPDRAGGYTF

j_call: TRBJ2-2
v_call: TRBV11-3
d_call: TRBD2
clone_size: -
cdr3_nt: TGTGCCAGCCGACTAGCGGAGTCCACCGGGGAGCTGTTTTTT
cdr3_aa: CASRLAESTGELFF

j_call: TRBJ1-3
v_call: TRBV6-6
d_call: -
clone_size: -
cdr3_nt: TGTGCCAGCAGTTACTCGGCAGGCTCTGGAAACACCATATATTTT
cdr3_aa: CASSYSAGSGNTIYF

j_call: TRBJ2-5
v_call: TRBV6-1
d_call: TRBD2
clone_size: few
cdr3_nt: TGTGCCAGCACCCCCGGCGGGAGACAAAAGACCCAGTACTTC
cdr3_aa: CASTPGGRQKTQYF

j_call: TRBJ1-1
v_call: TRBV7-8
d_call: TRBD1
clone_size: -
cdr3_nt: TGTGCCAGCAGCTACCGACGGGACAGGCCGAACACTGAAGCTTTCTTT
cdr3_aa: CASSYRRDRPNTEAFF

j_call: TRBJ2-5
v_call: TRBV30
d_call: -
clone_size: many
cdr3_nt: TGTGCCTGGAGTGTGAGAGGGATTGAGACCCAGTACTTC
cdr3_aa: CAWSVRGIETQYF

j_call: TRBJ1-1
v_call: TRBV5-6
d_call: -
clone_size: -
cdr3_nt: TGTGCCAGCAGCACACGGTCGGCCCTATTGAACACTGAAGCTTTCTTT
cdr3_aa: CASSTRSALLNTEAFF

j_call: TRBJ2-2
v_call: TRBV4-1
d_call: -
clone_size: few
cdr3_nt: TGCGCCAGCAGCCAAGAGTTTGGTAGCGTGACGTCTATCCCCGGGGAGCTGTTTTTT
cdr3_aa: CASSQEFGSVTSIPGELFF

j_call: TRBJ1-2
v_call: TRBV20-1
d_call: TRBD1
clone_size: many
cdr3_nt: TGCAGTGCAAGGACAGGTAGAAACTATGGCTACACCTTC
cdr3_aa: CSARTGRNYGYTF

j_call: TRBJ2-1
v_call: TRBV20-1
d_call: -
clone_size: many
cdr3_nt: TGCAGTGCTAGAGCGGGGAGCTCCTACAATGAGCAGTTCTTC
cdr3_aa: CSARAGSSYNEQFF

j_call: TRBJ2-7
v_call: TRBV20-1
d_call: -
clone_size: few
cdr3_nt: TGCAGTGCTAGACAGGGGGGGTTATACGAGCAGTACTTC
cdr3_aa: CSARQGGLYEQYF

j_call: TRBJ2-2
v_call: TRBV20-1
d_call: -
clone_size: -
cdr3_nt: TGCAGTGCTAGCATAATTGATACCGGGGAGCTGTTTTTT
cdr3_aa: CSASIIDTGELFF

j_call: TRBJ2-1
v_call: TRBV10-2
d_call: TRBD2
clone_size: -
cdr3_nt: TGCGCCAGCAGTACTAGCGGGAGCAGGGGTCCCTACAATGAGCAGTTCTTC
cdr3_aa: CASSTSGSRGPYNEQFF

j_call: TRBJ2-1
v_call: TRBV7-9
d_call: TRBD1
clone_size: many
cdr3_nt: TGTGCCAGCAGCAGAGAGACAGGGGGCAATGAGCAGTTCTTC
cdr3_aa: CASSRETGGNEQFF

j_call: TRBJ2-1
v_call: TRBV7-9
d_call: -
clone_size: many
cdr3_nt: TGTGCCAGCAGCCTTTCCGCGGGGTTTGTAAATGAGCAGTTCTTC
cdr3_aa: CASSLSAGFVNEQFF

j_call: TRBJ2-6
v_call: TRBV7-3
d_call: -
clone_size: -
cdr3_nt: TGTGCCAGCAGCTTAGCTTACTCTGGGGCCAACGTCCTGACTTTC
cdr3_aa: CASSLAYSGANVLTF

j_call: TRBJ2-1
v_call: TRBV12-3/TRBV12-4
d_call: -
clone_size: many
cdr3_nt: TGTGCCAGCAGTCTCGAGTTGATCCGGAATGAGCAGTTCTTC
cdr3_aa: CASSLELIRNEQFF

j_call: TRBJ2-5
v_call: TRBV4-2
d_call: -
clone_size: few
cdr3_nt: TGTGCCAGCAGCCAGGAACACTATGAGACAACGTACTTC
cdr3_aa: CASSQEHYETTYF

j_call: TRBJ2-7
v_call: TRBV5-1
d_call: -
clone_size: few
cdr3_nt: TGCGCCAGCAGCTTACTGGGACTTACCTACGAGCAGTACTTC
cdr3_aa: CASSLLGLTYEQYF

j_call: TRBJ1-5
v_call: TRBV6-1
d_call: -
clone_size: few
cdr3_nt: TGTGCCAGCAGAGACAGAAGAGATCAGCCCCAGCATTTT
cdr3_aa: CASRDRRDQPQHF

j_call: TRBJ2-3
v_call: TRBV27
d_call: TRBD2
clone_size: few
cdr3_nt: TGTGCCAGCAGTCCTAGGGGAGCGGGAGAAATGATTAACCCAGATACGCAGTATTTT
cdr3_aa: CASSPRGAGEMINPDTQYF

j_call: TRBJ1-2
v_call: TRBV7-9
d_call: -
clone_size: -
cdr3_nt: TGTGCCAGCAGCTTAGAGGTGTCGGCGGCCTATCCTAGGGGCTACACCTTC
cdr3_aa: CASSLEVSAAYPRGYTF

j_call: TRBJ2-7
v_call: TRBV20-1
d_call: TRBD2
clone_size: -
cdr3_nt: TGCAGTGCTAGAGCTTTAGACGGGAGGAACTACGAGCAGTACTTC
cdr3_aa: CSARALDGRNYEQYF

j_call: TRBJ1-5
v_call: TRBV20-1
d_call: TRBD1
clone_size: many
cdr3_nt: TGCAGTGCCGCCAGGACAGGACTTGGACAGCCCCAGCATTTT
cdr3_aa: CSAARTGLGQPQHF

j_call: TRBJ2-2
v_call: TRBV10-3
d_call: TRBD2
clone_size: -
cdr3_nt: TGTGCCATCAGTGATCCAGGGACTAGCGGGACTAACACCGGGGAGCTGTTTTTT
cdr3_aa: CAISDPGTSGTNTGELFF

j_call: TRBJ2-3
v_call: TRBV19
d_call: TRBD1
clone_size: -
cdr3_nt: TGTGCCAGTAGGGAGACAGGGGCCGATACGCAGTATTTT
cdr3_aa: CASRETGADTQYF

j_call: TRBJ2-2
v_call: TRBV4-2
d_call: -
clone_size: -
cdr3_nt: TGTGCCAGCAGCCAAGTTGGGCAGGGGCGAGGCGGGGAGCTGTTTTTT
cdr3_aa: CASSQVGQGRGGELFF

j_call: TRBJ1-5
v_call: TRBV20-1
d_call: -
clone_size: -
cdr3_nt: TGCAGTGCTCAGGTGGGGACCGGCAATCAGCCCCAGCATTTT
cdr3_aa: CSAQVGTGNQPQHF

j_call: TRBJ1-4
v_call: TRBV12-3/TRBV12-4
d_call: -
clone_size: many
cdr3_nt: TGTGCCAGCAGTTTAGGCCTAATATCTGAAAAACTGTTTTTT
cdr3_aa: CASSLGLISEKLFF

j_call: TRBJ2-7
v_call: TRBV11-3
d_call: TRBD1
clone_size: many
cdr3_nt: TGTGCCAGCAGACGGACAGGGGCCTACGAGCAGTACTTC
cdr3_aa: CASRRTGAYEQYF

j_call: TRBJ2-7
v_call: TRBV11-2
d_call: TRBD1
clone_size: many
cdr3_nt: TGTGCCAGCAGCTTAGATGCTCTAGGGGGCGAATTCTCCGAGCAGTACTTC
cdr3_aa: CASSLDALGGEFSEQYF

j_call: TRBJ1-2
v_call: TRBV20-1
d_call: TRBD1
clone_size: many
cdr3_nt: TGCAGTGCTTTATTCCTCGGACAGGGCATCTATGGCTACACCTTC
cdr3_aa: CSALFLGQGIYGYTF

j_call: TRBJ2-7
v_call: TRBV7-8
d_call: TRBD1
clone_size: many
cdr3_nt: TGTGCCAGCAGCTCCGACAGGGCCTCCTACGAGCAGTACTTC
cdr3_aa: CASSSDRASYEQYF

j_call: TRBJ2-1
v_call: TRBV27
d_call: -
clone_size: -
cdr3_nt: TGTGCCAGCAGTTTAGATAGACAGGTTTACAATGAGCAGTTCTTC
cdr3_aa: CASSLDRQVYNEQFF

j_call: TRBJ1-1
v_call: TRBV2
d_call: TRBD1
clone_size: few
cdr3_nt: TGTGCCAGCAGGACAGACAGGGGTCGGGAAGCTTTCTTT
cdr3_aa: CASRTDRGREAFF

j_call: TRBJ2-3
v_call: TRBV24-1
d_call: -
clone_size: few
cdr3_nt: TGTGCCACCCTGGGACCGGGCACAGATACGCAGTATTTT
cdr3_aa: CATLGPGTDTQYF

j_call: TRBJ2-2
v_call: TRBV30
d_call: -
clone_size: many
cdr3_nt: TGTGCCTGGAGTCGGGGGTGGTCTGGGGAGCTGTTTTTT
cdr3_aa: CAWSRGWSGELFF

j_call: TRBJ1-6
v_call: TRBV5-1
d_call: TRBD1
clone_size: few
cdr3_nt: TGCGCCAGCAGCTTACAGGGGGCGCGGGATTCACCCCTCCACTTT
cdr3_aa: CASSLQGARDSPLHF

j_call: TRBJ2-1
v_call: TRBV7-2
d_call: TRBD2
clone_size: few
cdr3_nt: TGTGCCAGCATGTCTAGCGGGGGTAACTACAATGAGCAGTTCTTC
cdr3_aa: CASMSSGGNYNEQFF

j_call: TRBJ1-5
v_call: TRBV6-1
d_call: TRBD1
clone_size: -
cdr3_nt: TGTGCCAGCAGGGGACAGCAGTATAGCAATCAGCCCCAGCATTTT
cdr3_aa: CASRGQQYSNQPQHF

j_call: TRBJ1-4
v_call: TRBV5-1
d_call: TRBD1
clone_size: few
cdr3_nt: TGCGCCAGCGGGCCACGGGGGGACAGTCGAGAAAAACTGTTTTTT
cdr3_aa: CASGPRGDSREKLFF